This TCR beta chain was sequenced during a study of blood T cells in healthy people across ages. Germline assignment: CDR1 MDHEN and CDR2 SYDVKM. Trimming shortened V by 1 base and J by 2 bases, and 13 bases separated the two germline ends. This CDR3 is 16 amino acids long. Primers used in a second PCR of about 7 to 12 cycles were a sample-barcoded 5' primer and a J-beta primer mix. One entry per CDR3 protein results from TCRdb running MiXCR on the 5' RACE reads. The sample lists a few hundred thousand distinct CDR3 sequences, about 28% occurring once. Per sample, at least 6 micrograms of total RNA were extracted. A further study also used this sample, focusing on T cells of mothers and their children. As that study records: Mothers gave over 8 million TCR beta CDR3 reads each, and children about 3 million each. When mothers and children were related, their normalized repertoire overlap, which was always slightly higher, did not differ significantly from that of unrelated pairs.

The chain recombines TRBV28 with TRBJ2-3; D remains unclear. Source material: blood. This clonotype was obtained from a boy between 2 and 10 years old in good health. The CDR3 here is CASSLSPTTNTDTQYF. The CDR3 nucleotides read TGTGCCAGCAGTTTATCCCCGACGACAAACACAGATACGCAGTATTTT.